This T cell receptor beta chain was recorded in a study of early T cells in non-severe SARS-CoV-2 infection (dated by TCRdb to the early 2020s). Concerning the study at large: Because TCR sequencing was done on bulk RNA from unsorted whole blood, the alpha and beta chains could not be paired.

About this clonotype: There is no known antigen for this receptor. There are no base qualities to consult, and no much larger clone falls within one base.

The CDR3 holds 13 amino acids from the cysteine to the phenylalanine. Of the read, only the CDR3 DNA is kept; its 39 bases are in frame from base 1. For CDR1 and CDR2, the germline V gene lists SQVTM and ANQGSEA. Cut back by 6 bases and 2 bases, the V and J ends lie 12 bases apart. The paper as a whole reports these results and caveats: VDJdb matching was skewed toward anti-spike CD8 responses and likely underestimated virus-specific expansions by missing private and CD4 specificities.

Libraries came from 5' RACE. The sequencer listed for this sample is NextSeq 500. In the TCR library protocol, unique molecular identifiers were attached to individual cDNA molecules to correct for PCR bias and sequencing error. Both TCR alpha and beta chains were sequenced, and tight co-correlation was observed between alpha and beta sequence abundances in each sample. Under the source paper's analysis protocol: Decombinator V4 was used to annotate TCR sequences for V gene, J gene and CDR3. Expanded TCRs were defined as changing significantly between any two time points under a Poisson model with p below 0.0001. Abundances of TCRs were expressed as counts per million after normalisation to the total number of TCRs sequenced in each sample. TRAV1-2 paired with TRAJ12, TRAJ20 or TRAJ33 defined MAIT TCRs, while TRAV10 paired with TRAJ18 defined iNKT TCRs. A search of VDJdb, accessed on 1 November 2021, was run for TCRs annotated to CMV, EBV and SARS-CoV-2, with TCRs annotated for multiple antigens excluded. Using fastp trimming at Q25 and MiXCR clonotype assembly, TCRdb reanalyzed the public sequencing data and kept in-frame beta chains. Entries that share a CDR3 protein sequence are merged under the most common genes and DNA. It is TCRdb's table, rather than the study itself, that gives the V and J calls and clone size. The sample table records around 60,000 distinct CDR3 sequences; approximately 10% of these occur just once. The ten largest account for roughly 3% of the sample.

A case-control design nested within a healthcare worker cohort in London, UK, was used, with weekly nasopharyngeal swab PCR tests and blood sampling performed. Healthcare workers were enrolled in the week of the UK lockdown, from 23 to 31 March 2020, and were followed every week for up to about 15 weeks. The sequencing here drew on whole blood, taken at baseline. The chain was built from TRBV29-1 and TRBJ2-3; the D gene cannot be named for sure. The TCR was taken from an adult who was a healthcare worker with PCR-confirmed SARS-CoV-2 infection or an uninfected control (not recorded which). The DNA sequence follows: TGCAGCGTAGCCTTGCGACACACAGATACGCAGTATTTT. Translation gives CSVALRHTDTQYF.